These 5 T cell receptor beta chains were sequenced from one sample in a study of blood T cell repertoires in COVID-19. Repertoires were generated with immunoSEQ multiplex PCR, while TCRdb's copy carries only in-frame clones and drops some. Among about 250,000 clones listed, around 90% were seen once. The sequenced sample was peripheral blood. The receptors here all came from a man aged 80 or over with acute or convalescent COVID-19.

The chain joins TRBV9 to TRBJ2-3; D is uncertain. V was pared by 4 bases and J by 1 base, with 16 bases between. Looked up from germline, CDR1 is SGDLS and CDR2 is YYNGEE. The CDR3 has 16 residues. Here the CDR3 reads CASSPPGRLGTDTQYF. The CDR3 region has the DNA TGTGCCAGCAGCCCTCCAGGCCGGTTGGGCACAGATACGCAGTATTTT.

This clone was counted once. The genes are TRBV7-5 and TRBJ2-3; no DNA check was done on the table's D call, TRBD1. TRBV7-5 is marked as a pseudogene. The CDR3 totals 17 residues. DNA for the CDR3: TGTGCCAGAAGCTTAAAAGTTCTGAGACAGGACCCAGATACGCAGTATTTT. Residues: CARSLKVLRQDPDTQYF.

The CDR3 DNA reads TGCAGTGCTAGTGGTCAGGAGACCCAGTACTTC. Translating gives CSASGQETQYF. The rearrangement joins TRBV20-1 to TRBJ2-5, with unresolved D. The CDR3 contains 11 residues. Per the germline V gene, CDR1 is DFQATT and CDR2 is SNEGSKA (reference sequence). Trimming pared 3 bases from V and 5 bases from J, leaving 7 bases between.

The table lists this clone with many counts. V and J are TRBV27 and TRBJ2-1; the match to TRBD2 covers 10 bases. Germline V gives CDR1 MNHEY, CDR2 SMNVEV (reference sequence). With V trimmed by 8 bases and J by 3 bases, 7 bases remained unmatched. The CDR3 spans 15 residues. The CDR3 reads CASGLSGRLYNEQFF. CDR3 sequence (DNA): TGTGCCAGCGGCCTTAGCGGGAGGCTCTACAATGAGCAGTTCTTC.

The chain uses TRBV27 and TRBJ2-7; TRBD2 matches at 7 bases. The germline V gene encodes CDR1 MNHEY and CDR2 SMNVEV (reference sequence). The V and J ends lost 3 bases and 3 bases, in that order; junction bases with no gene match: 8. This CDR3 region has 15 residues. The CDR3 coding sequence is TGTGCCAGCAGTTTGAGGGCGGGAGAGGTCTACGAGCAGTACTTC. Its translation is CASSLRAGEVYEQYF.